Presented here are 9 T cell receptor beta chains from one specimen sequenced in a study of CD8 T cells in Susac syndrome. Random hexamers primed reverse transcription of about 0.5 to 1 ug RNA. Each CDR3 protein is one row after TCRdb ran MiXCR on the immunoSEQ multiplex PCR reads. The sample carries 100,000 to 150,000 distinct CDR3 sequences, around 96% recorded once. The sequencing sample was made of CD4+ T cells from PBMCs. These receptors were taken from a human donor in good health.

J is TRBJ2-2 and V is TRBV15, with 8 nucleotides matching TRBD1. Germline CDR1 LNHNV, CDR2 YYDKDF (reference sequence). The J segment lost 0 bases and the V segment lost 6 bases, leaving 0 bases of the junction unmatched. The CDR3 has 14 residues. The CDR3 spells CATRQGANTGELFF. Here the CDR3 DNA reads TGTGCCACCAGACAGGGGGCGAACACCGGGGAGCTGTTTTTT. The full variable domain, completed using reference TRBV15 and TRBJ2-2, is DAMVIQNPRYQVTQFGKPVTLSCSQTLNHNVMYWYQQKSSQAPKLLFHYYDKDFNNEADTPDNFQSRRPNTSFCFLDIRSPGLGDTAMYLCATRQGANTGELFFGEGSRLTVL.

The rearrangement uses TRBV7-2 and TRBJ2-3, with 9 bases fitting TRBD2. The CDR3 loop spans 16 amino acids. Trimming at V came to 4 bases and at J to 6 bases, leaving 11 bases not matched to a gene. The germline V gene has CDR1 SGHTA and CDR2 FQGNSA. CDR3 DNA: TGTGCCAGCAGCTCCTCTGGCGGGAGGGTTCATGATACGCAGTATTTT. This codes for CASSSSGGRVHDTQYF.

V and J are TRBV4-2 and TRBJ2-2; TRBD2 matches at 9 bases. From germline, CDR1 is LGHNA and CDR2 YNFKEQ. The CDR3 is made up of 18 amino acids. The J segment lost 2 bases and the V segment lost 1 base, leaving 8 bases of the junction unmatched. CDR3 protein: CASSQAALAGPNTGELFF. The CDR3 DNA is TGTGCCAGCAGCCAAGCTGCGCTAGCGGGACCAAACACCGGGGAGCTGTTTTTT.

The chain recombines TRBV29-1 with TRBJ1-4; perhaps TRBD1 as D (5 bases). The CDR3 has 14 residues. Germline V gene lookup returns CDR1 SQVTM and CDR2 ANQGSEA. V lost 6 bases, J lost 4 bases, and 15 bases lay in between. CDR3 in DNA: TGCAGCGTATCGGCCGGGGCGTTTAATGAAAAACTGTTTTTT. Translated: CSVSAGAFNEKLFF.

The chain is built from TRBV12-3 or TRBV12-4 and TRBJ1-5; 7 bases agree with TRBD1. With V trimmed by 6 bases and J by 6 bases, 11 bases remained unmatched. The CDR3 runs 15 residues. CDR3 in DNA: TGTGCCAGCAGCCCGGACACAGGGGCTGGTCAGCCCCAGCATTTT. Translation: CASSPDTGAGQPQHF.

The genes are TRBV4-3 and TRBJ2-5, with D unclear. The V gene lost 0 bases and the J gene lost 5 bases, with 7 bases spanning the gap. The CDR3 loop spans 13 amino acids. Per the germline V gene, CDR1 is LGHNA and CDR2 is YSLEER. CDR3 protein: CASSQEPKETQYF. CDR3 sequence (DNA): TGCGCCAGCAGCCAAGAACCCAAGGAGACCCAGTACTTC.

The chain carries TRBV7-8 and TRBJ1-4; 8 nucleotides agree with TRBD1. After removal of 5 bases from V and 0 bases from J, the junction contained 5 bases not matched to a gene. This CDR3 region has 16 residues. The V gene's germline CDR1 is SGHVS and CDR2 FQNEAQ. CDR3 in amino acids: CASSKRGQATNEKLFF. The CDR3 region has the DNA TGTGCCAGCAGCAAGCGGGGACAGGCAACTAATGAAAAACTGTTTTTT.

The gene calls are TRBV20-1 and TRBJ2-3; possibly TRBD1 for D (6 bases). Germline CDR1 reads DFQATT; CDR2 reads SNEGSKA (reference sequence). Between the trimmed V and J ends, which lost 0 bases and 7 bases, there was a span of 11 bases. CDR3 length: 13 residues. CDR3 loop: CSARDRDRNTQYF. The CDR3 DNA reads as TGCAGTGCTAGAGACCGTGACAGGAATACGCAGTATTTT.

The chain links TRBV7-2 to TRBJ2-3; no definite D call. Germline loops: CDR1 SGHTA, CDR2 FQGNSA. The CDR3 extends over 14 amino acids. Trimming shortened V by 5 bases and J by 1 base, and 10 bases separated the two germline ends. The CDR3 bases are TGTGCCAGCAGCCCTCAGAAAGGCACAGATACGCAGTATTTT. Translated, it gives CASSPQKGTDTQYF.